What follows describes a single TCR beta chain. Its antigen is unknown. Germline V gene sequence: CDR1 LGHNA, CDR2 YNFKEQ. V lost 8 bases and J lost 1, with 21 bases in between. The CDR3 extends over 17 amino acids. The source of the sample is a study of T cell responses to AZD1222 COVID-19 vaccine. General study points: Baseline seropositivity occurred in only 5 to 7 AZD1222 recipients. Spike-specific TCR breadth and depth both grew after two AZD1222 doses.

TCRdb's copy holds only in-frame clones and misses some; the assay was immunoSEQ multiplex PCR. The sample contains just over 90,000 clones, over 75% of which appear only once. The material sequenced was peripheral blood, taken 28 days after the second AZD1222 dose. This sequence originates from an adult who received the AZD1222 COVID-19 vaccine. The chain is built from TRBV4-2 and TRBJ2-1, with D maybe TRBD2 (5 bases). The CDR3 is CASSPEAEFPSYNEQFF. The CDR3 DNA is TGTGCCAGCTCACCAGAAGCGGAATTCCCTTCCTACAATGAGCAGTTCTTC.